The 23 T cell receptor beta chains given below trace back to one sample, sequenced in a study of blood T cell repertoires in COVID-19. The method was immunoSEQ multiplex PCR; TCRdb's version includes in-frame clones alone and lacks a portion of them. The sample lists about 120,000 clones; more than 60% were seen once. The sample was peripheral blood. The receptor source for this set is a man between 65 and 85 years old with acute or convalescent COVID-19.

This sequence joins TRBV29-1 and TRBJ1-2; weak D call: TRBD1 (5 bases). Germline CDR1 and CDR2: SQVTM and ANQGSEA. The CDR3 sequence is 13 residues long. The V end was cut by 1 base, the J end by 2 bases, with 8 bases between. CDR3 bases: TGCAGCGTTGAAGTTGGGGCAAACTATGGCTACACCTTC. Protein product: CSVEVGANYGYTF.

This sequence joins TRBV4-2 and TRBJ2-1; 7 bases agree with TRBD2. The germline V gene has CDR1 LGHNA and CDR2 YNFKEQ. V lost 2 bases and J lost 6; bases outside the gene matches: 7. The CDR3 length is 15 residues. CDR3 amino acids: CASSQWEGQRNEQFF. CDR3 DNA sequence: TGTGCCAGCAGCCAATGGGAGGGCCAACGCAATGAGCAGTTCTTC.

The chain is built from TRBV27 and TRBJ2-3; 10 positions match TRBD1. CDR3 length equals 14 residues. With 7 bases clipped from V and 5 bases from J, the junction kept 6 bases outside the gene matches. Per the germline V gene, CDR1 is MNHEY and CDR2 is SMNVEV (reference sequence). The CDR3 reads CASTRDRGQDTQYF. The CDR3 DNA sequence: TGTGCCAGCACCCGGGACAGGGGACAAGATACGCAGTATTTT.

The gene calls are TRBV10-3 and TRBJ2-2; unclear D gene. This CDR3 is 14 amino acids long. V gave up 2 bases and J gave up 3 bases, with 7 bases separating them. CDR1 is ENHRY, CDR2 SYGVKD, per germline. In DNA, the CDR3 is TGTGCCATCAGTGAGAGAGTTGACACCGGGGAGCTGTTTTTT. It codes for CAISERVDTGELFF.

This clone was counted between two and nine times. The chain links TRBV9 to TRBJ2-7; 11 nucleotides agree with TRBD1. V shed 0 bases, J shed 5 bases, and the junction held 7 bases outside the gene matches. The CDR3 consists of 16 residues. Germline CDR1 SGDLS, CDR2 YYNGEE. CDR3 nucleotide sequence: TGTGCCAGCAGCGTAGATGGGGGACAGGGGGTCCACGAGCAGTACTTC. Translated: CASSVDGGQGVHEQYF.

The chain links TRBV12-3 or TRBV12-4 to TRBJ1-2, with D possibly TRBD1 on 5 matching bases. V shed 6 bases and J shed 4 bases, with 12 bases lying between them. The CDR3 loop spans 13 amino acids. This chain's CDR3 is CASRLPGGYGYTF. Written as DNA, the CDR3 is TGTGCCAGCAGGCTCCCGGGGGGCTATGGCTACACCTTC.

This clone was seen a handful of times. The CDR3: CASSLYGGELFF. The CDR3, as DNA: TGTGCCAGCAGCTTGTACGGCGGGGAGCTGTTTTTT. The chain joins TRBV5-5 to TRBJ2-2; the D is unclear. Trimming left V 1 base short and J 7 bases short, with 5 bases between. Looked up from germline, CDR1 is SGHKS and CDR2 is YYEKEE (reference sequence). This CDR3 has 12 residues.

The chain links TRBV6-6 to TRBJ1-3; possible D gene TRBD1, 6 bases. CDR1 MNHNY and CDR2 SVGAGI come from the germline V gene (reference sequence). With 6 bases removed from V and 4 bases from J, the gap between germline ends came to 13 bases. This CDR3 has 14 amino acids. The CDR3 is CASRSGGPGNTIYF. The CDR3 coding sequence is TGTGCCAGCAGAAGCGGGGGCCCCGGAAACACCATATATTTT.

This clone is a singleton in its sample. The rearrangement uses TRBV4-3 and TRBJ2-2; 8 bases agree with TRBD1. The CDR3 has 17 amino acids. Germline CDR1 and CDR2: LGHNA and YSLEER. V was clipped by 1 base and J by 6 bases; unmatched bases: 10. CDR3 coding DNA: TGCGCCAGCAGCCAAGGTTTGACAGGGGATCTTCCCGGGGAGCTGTTTTTT. As protein: CASSQGLTGDLPGELFF.

This chain uses TRBV6-5 with TRBJ2-1; 8 bases align to TRBD2. The CDR3 has 15 residues. V trimming: 6 bases; J trimming: 0 bases; junction bases outside the gene matches: 4. Germline-derived CDR1 and CDR2 are MNHEY and SVGAGI. CDR3 protein: CASSAGGSSYNEQFF. The CDR3 region has the DNA TGTGCCAGCAGCGCGGGGGGAAGCTCCTACAATGAGCAGTTCTTC.

CDR3 in amino acids: CASSFAGTGGGEQYF. DNA for the CDR3: TGTGCCAGCAGCTTCGCCGGGACAGGGGGAGGCGAGCAGTACTTC. V gene TRBV7-6 combines with J gene TRBJ2-7; 11 bases map to TRBD1. This CDR3 contains 15 residues. The germline gives CDR1 SGHVS, CDR2 FNYEAQ. Trimming took 3 bases from V and 6 from J; bases not matched to a gene: 7.

This CDR3 reads CASSEPGLAGGLEQYF. In DNA form, the CDR3 reads TGTGCCAGCAGCGAACCGGGACTAGCGGGGGGGTTGGAGCAGTACTTC. V and J are TRBV2 and TRBJ2-7; 16 bases line up with TRBD2. Germline assignment: CDR1 SNHLY and CDR2 FYNNEI. The V segment lost 6 bases and the J segment 7 bases; nucleotides outside the gene matches: 9. The CDR3 covers 16 residues.

This chain joins TRBV19 and TRBJ1-6; no definite D call. Germline V gives CDR1 LNHDA, CDR2 SQIVND (reference sequence). V lost 3 bases and J 4 bases, leaving 10 bases between the germline ends. CDR3 length equals 15 residues. The CDR3 is CASSISVGYNSPLHF. CDR3 DNA: TGTGCCAGTAGTATTTCGGTCGGGTATAATTCACCCCTCCACTTT.

The table lists this clone with a few counts. The chain links TRBV6-6 to TRBJ1-5; TRBD1 agrees at 7 bases. Germline-derived CDR1 and CDR2 are MNHNY and SVGAGI (reference sequence). This CDR3 spans 18 amino acids. With V trimmed by 5 bases and J by 1 base, 14 bases remained unmatched. For the CDR3, the DNA is TGTGCCAGCAGTCCTCACTCGCCCTCAGGGGGGAGCAATCAGCCCCAGCATTTT. Its protein product is CASSPHSPSGGSNQPQHF.

The V call is TRBV19, the J call TRBJ1-5, with 9 bases aligning to TRBD1. Germline loops: CDR1 LNHDA, CDR2 SQIVND (reference sequence). This CDR3 contains 14 residues. The J segment lost 5 bases and the V segment lost 4 bases, leaving 3 bases of the junction unmatched. CDR3 bases: TGTGCCAGTAGTAAGGACAGGGGCGATCAGCCCCAGCATTTT. This gives the protein CASSKDRGDQPQHF.

Concerning this clone: Other DNA variants within this sample encode the same CDR3. The chain employs TRBV3-1 (or the pseudogene TRBV3-2) and TRBJ2-5; D is unclear. Germline V gene lookup returns CDR1 LGHDT and CDR2 YNNKEL (reference sequence). V lost 1 base and J lost 2, with 5 bases in between. The CDR3 is 13 amino acids. Here the CDR3 reads CASSQGLQETQYF. CDR3 DNA sequence: TGTGCCAGCAGCCAAGGACTTCAAGAGACCCAGTACTTC.

The chain joins TRBV6-2 or TRBV6-3 to TRBJ2-1; 7 nucleotides agree with TRBD2. The CDR3 has 16 residues. Trimming removed 2 bases from V and 4 bases from J; junction bases left unmatched: 8. CDR1 is MNHEY, CDR2 SVGEGT, per germline. Here the CDR3 DNA reads TGTGCCAGCAGTTACCGGACTAGGGGAAATTACAATGAGCAGTTCTTC. Protein sequence: CASSYRTRGNYNEQFF.

This chain connects TRBV7-8 to TRBJ1-5, with 8 bases aligning to TRBD1. Germline trimming cut 6 bases from V and 2 bases from J; bases unmatched to any gene: 6. This CDR3 comprises 15 residues. Germline-derived CDR1 and CDR2 are SGHVS and FQNEAQ. CDR3 in DNA: TGTGCCAGCAGGAAGACAGGGGCTGGCAATCAGCCCCAGCATTTT. This sequence encodes CASRKTGAGNQPQHF. Drawing the rest from reference TRBV7-8 and TRBJ1-5, the complete variable domain is GAGVSQSPRYKVAKRGQDVALRCDPISGHVSLFWYQQALGQGPEFLTYFQNEAQLDKSGLPSDRFFAERPEGSVSTLKIQRTQQEDSAVYLCASRKTGAGNQPQHFGDGTRLSIL.

The chain has TRBV5-8 and TRBJ1-5; the D is unclear. In germline, CDR1 is SGHTS, CDR2 YDEGEE. The CDR3 has 15 amino acids. Trimming took 1 base from V and 1 from J, leaving 9 bases between them. The CDR3 protein is CASSLYGRSNQPQHF. The CDR3 region has the DNA TGTGCCAGCAGCTTGTATGGGAGAAGCAATCAGCCCCAGCATTTT.

V gene TRBV2 combines with J gene TRBJ1-2; D uncertain. This CDR3 region has 14 residues. Germline V gene lookup returns CDR1 SNHLY and CDR2 FYNNEI. With 1 base removed from V and 4 bases from J, the gap between germline ends came to 10 bases. This CDR3 is CASSEDRSSYGYTF. CDR3 DNA sequence: TGTGCCAGCAGTGAAGACAGATCCTCCTATGGCTACACCTTC.

The chain recombines TRBV2 with TRBJ1-5; D is possibly TRBD1 (6 bases). The V gene's germline CDR1 is SNHLY and CDR2 FYNNEI. V was cut by 1 base and J by 0 bases, with 13 bases left in between. The CDR3 covers 17 residues. DNA of the CDR3: TGTGCCAGCAGTGAAGGATCGACAGGTTATAGCAATCAGCCCCAGCATTTT. As protein: CASSEGSTGYSNQPQHF.

The chain links TRBV29-1 to TRBJ1-1, with 9 nucleotides matching TRBD1. CDR1 is SQVTM and CDR2 is ANQGSEA in the germline V gene. The J segment lost 3 bases and the V segment lost 7 bases, leaving 9 bases of the junction unmatched. There are 14 residues in the CDR3. CDR3 DNA sequence: TGCAGCGCTACCTCAGGACAGGGGTACACTGAAGCTTTCTTT. It yields the protein CSATSGQGYTEAFF.

The chain couples TRBV3-1 (or the pseudogene TRBV3-2) to TRBJ2-3; 10 positions agree with TRBD2. Trimming at V came to 0 bases and at J to 7 bases, leaving 19 bases not matched to a gene. The germline V gene encodes CDR1 LGHDT and CDR2 YNNKEL (reference sequence). The CDR3 loop spans 20 amino acids. The CDR3 protein is CASSQEVLAGGPASGNTQYF. In DNA, the CDR3 is TGTGCCAGCAGCCAAGAGGTATTAGCGGGGGGCCCAGCGTCGGGGAATACGCAGTATTTT.